These 27 T cell receptor beta chains originate from one sample sequenced in a study of T cells in Graves' hyperthyroidism and ophthalmopathy. RNA transcripts provided the source from which TCR beta CDR3 regions were amplified. A set of HTBI primers served as the primers for a first-round RT-PCR of the TCR CDR3. TCRdb re-derived calls from the multiplex PCR reads in MiXCR, one entry per CDR3 protein. Of about 420,000 distinct CDR3 sequences listed, more than 15% are singletons. What was sequenced was blood. The receptors derive from a woman younger than 30 with Graves' hyperthyroidism.

This clonotype has a count of ten or more. The chain carries TRBV7-2 and TRBJ2-7; 13 nucleotides align to TRBD2. The CDR3 spans 16 residues. Germline trimming cut 4 bases from V and 0 bases from J; bases unmatched to any gene: 3. The germline V gene encodes CDR1 SGHTA and CDR2 FQGNSA. The CDR3 DNA reads as TGTGCCAGCAGCTGGGGACTAGCGGGGAGCTCCTACGAGCAGTACTTC. Amino acids: CASSWGLAGSSYEQYF.

There are many counts of this clonotype. As DNA, the CDR3 is TGTGCCAGCAGCTCCGGACGGTATGGCTACACCTTC. It encodes CASSSGRYGYTF. The chain uses TRBV7-2 and TRBJ1-2, with no clear D. The germline gives CDR1 SGHTA, CDR2 FQGNSA. This CDR3 spans 12 amino acids. The germline V and J ends were trimmed by 4 bases and 5 bases, with 8 bases remaining between them.

This clonotype was picked up one time. This chain uses TRBV24-1 with TRBJ2-1, with D tentatively TRBD1 or TRBD2 (5 bases each). Germline lookup yields CDR1 KGHDR and CDR2 SFDVKD. This CDR3 is built from 20 residues. Trimming cost V 7 bases and J 8 bases, with 35 bases left between them. Written as DNA, the CDR3 is TGTGCCACCAGCATCTCCCAACGGGGCAGGCTAACGGGGCCTTACGATGAGCAGTTCTTC. It specifies CATSISQRGRLTGPYDEQFF.

This clonotype was detected a few times. The CDR3 here is CASSRDPHISNEQFF. CDR3 nucleotide sequence: TGTGCCAGCAGCCGGGACCCCCACATCTCCAATGAGCAGTTCTTC. The genes are TRBV5-4 and TRBJ2-1, with D perhaps matching TRBD1 or TRBD2 (5 bases each). There are 15 residues in the CDR3. Germline V gene sequence: CDR1 SGHNT, CDR2 YYREEE (reference sequence). Between the trimmed V and J ends, which lost 4 bases and 6 bases, there was a span of 17 bases.

This clonotype was seen ten or more times. The chain couples TRBV6-1 to TRBJ2-5, with 11 bases fitting TRBD2. CDR1 and CDR2 (germline): MNHNS, SASEGT. The CDR3 sequence is 15 residues long. The V segment lost 5 bases and the J segment 1 base; nucleotides outside the gene matches: 3. DNA for the CDR3: TGTGCCAGCAGTTCCCTAGCGGGGGGCCAAGAGACCCAGTACTTC. Encoded protein: CASSSLAGGQETQYF.

This clonotype has at least ten counts. J is TRBJ2-7 and V is TRBV30, with no clear D. V gave up 2 bases and J gave up 0 bases, with 8 bases separating them. CDR3 length: 13 amino acids. CDR1 GTSNPN and CDR2 SVGIG come from the germline V gene (reference sequence). CDR3 amino acids: CAWSRISSYEQYF. Here the CDR3 DNA reads TGTGCCTGGAGTCGAATAAGCTCCTACGAGCAGTACTTC.

This clonotype was picked up many times. V is TRBV27 and J is TRBJ2-7; 9 nucleotides line up with TRBD2. The CDR3 consists of 15 residues. Germline CDR1 is MNHEY and CDR2 is SMNVEV (reference sequence). V trimming: 7 bases; J trimming: 4 bases; junction bases outside the gene matches: 11. Here the CDR3 reads CASNHPGLARYEQYF. CDR3 nucleotides: TGTGCCAGCAACCATCCGGGACTAGCTCGTTACGAGCAGTACTTC.

This clonotype was observed many times. This sequence joins TRBV5-1 and TRBJ2-7; 7 bases fit TRBD2. The junction had 7 bases not matched to a gene; V was cut back by 0 bases and J by 1 base. Germline V CDR1 and CDR2: SGHRS, YFSETQ. The CDR3 length is 16 residues. This CDR3 reads CASSLGVEAGSYEQYF. In DNA, the CDR3 is TGCGCCAGCAGCTTGGGAGTTGAAGCGGGGTCCTACGAGCAGTACTTC.

V is TRBV18 and J is TRBJ2-3; TRBD1 is a possible D gene (7 bases). The V and J ends lost 4 bases and 4 bases respectively, with 15 bases between them. The CDR3 runs 15 residues. Germline assignment: CDR1 KGHSH and CDR2 LQKENI. The CDR3 loop is CASSRVTGRPDTQYF. The CDR3 region has the DNA TGTGCCAGCTCACGCGTGACAGGGAGGCCAGATACGCAGTATTTT.

Ten or more counts support this clonotype. The J gene is TRBJ2-2, the V gene TRBV24-1; maybe TRBD1 (5 bases). The germline CDR1 and CDR2 sequences are KGHDR and SFDVKD. The CDR3 totals 15 residues. Trimming left V 5 bases short and J 1 base short, with 10 bases between. The CDR3 sequence is CATSAADKNTGELFF. The CDR3 nucleotides are TGTGCCACCAGTGCGGCGGACAAGAACACCGGGGAGCTGTTTTTT.

This clonotype was seen repeatedly, ten times or more. The chain links TRBV19 to TRBJ1-5; weak D call: TRBD1 (6 bases). Trimming removed 3 bases from V and 0 bases from J, with 12 bases in between. Germline V lookup: CDR1 LNHDA, CDR2 SQIVND (reference sequence). The CDR3 extends over 16 amino acids. The CDR3 coding sequence is TGTGCCAGTAGTATCGTAGACAGGAGTAGCAATCAGCCCCAGCATTTT. Its translation: CASSIVDRSSNQPQHF.

This clonotype was detected ten times or more. The chain uses TRBV12-3 or TRBV12-4 and TRBJ2-1; a weak D match, TRBD2 (5 bases). The CDR3 spans 16 residues. The V end lost 5 bases, the J end lost 1 base, and 15 bases lay between the germline ends. The CDR3 loop reads CASSIDRERSYNEQFF. In DNA form, the CDR3 reads TGTGCCAGCAGTATAGACCGGGAACGGTCCTACAATGAGCAGTTCTTC.

This clonotype has at least ten counts. V usage is TRBV24-1 and J usage is TRBJ2-3; D ambiguous. From germline, CDR1 is KGHDR and CDR2 SFDVKD. This CDR3 contains 11 residues. Between the trimmed V and J ends, which lost 7 bases and 5 bases, there was a span of 6 bases. The CDR3 spells CATRAGDTQYF. Here the CDR3 DNA reads TGTGCCACCAGAGCCGGAGATACGCAGTATTTT.

The sample holds many counts of this clonotype. Here the CDR3 reads CAWSLNWAYNEQFF. The CDR3 DNA reads TGTGCCTGGAGTCTGAATTGGGCCTACAATGAGCAGTTCTTC. The V and J genes are TRBV30 and TRBJ2-1, with no clear D. CDR1 is GTSNPN, CDR2 SVGIG, per germline (reference sequence). The CDR3 is made up of 14 amino acids. V dropped 2 bases and J dropped 2 bases, with 10 bases sitting between them.

The chain is built from TRBV5-1 and TRBJ2-5; unclear D gene. Trimming removed 1 base at V and 5 bases at J, with 9 bases between. Germline CDR1 and CDR2: SGHRS and YFSETQ. The CDR3 sequence is 13 residues long. In DNA, the CDR3 is TGCGCCAGCAGCTTGATCCTAGGGGAGACCCAGTACTTC. Protein: CASSLILGETQYF.

This clonotype was seen at least ten times. The chain recombines TRBV7-6 with TRBJ1-5; the D gene is possibly TRBD1 (6 bases). V was clipped by 4 bases and J by 2 bases, with 12 bases between them. Germline V gene data show CDR1 as SGHVS and CDR2 as FNYEAQ. This CDR3 spans 15 amino acids. The CDR3 reads CASSWTDEGNQPQHF. DNA of the CDR3: TGTGCCAGCAGCTGGACAGACGAGGGCAATCAGCCCCAGCATTTT. The complete variable domain, with remaining parts taken from reference TRBV7-6 and TRBJ1-5, reads GAGVSQSPRYKVTKRGQDVALRCDPISGHVSLYWYRQALGQGPEFLTYFNYEAQQDKSGLPNDRFSAERPEGSISTLTIQRTEQRDSAMYRCASSWTDEGNQPQHFGDGTRLSIL.

The V and J genes are TRBV18 and TRBJ2-6; possibly TRBD1 or TRBD2 for D (5 bases each). V dropped 8 bases and J dropped 0 bases, with 14 bases sitting between them. Per the germline V gene, CDR1 is KGHSH and CDR2 is LQKENI. The CDR3 contains 16 residues. CDR3 sequence: CASREGRSSGANVLTF. The CDR3 DNA sequence: TGTGCCAGCCGCGAGGGACGGAGCTCTGGGGCCAACGTCCTGACTTTC.

This clonotype has a count of ten or more. The J gene is TRBJ2-1, the V gene TRBV7-9, with D possibly being TRBD1 (5 bases). The CDR3 covers 17 residues. The V gene's germline CDR1 is SEHNR and CDR2 FQNEAQ (reference sequence). V lost 2 bases to trimming and J lost 0 bases, with 14 bases between them. In DNA form, the CDR3 reads TGTGCCAGCAGCTTATGGCAACAGGTAAACTCCTACAATGAGCAGTTCTTC. Protein product: CASSLWQQVNSYNEQFF.

The genes are TRBV5-6 and TRBJ2-7, with TRBD2 as a possible D gene (6 bases). The V gene's germline CDR1 is SGHDT and CDR2 YYEEEE. This CDR3 is 14 amino acids long. V shed 4 bases and J shed 9 bases, with 20 bases lying between them. DNA for the CDR3: TGTGCCAGCAGCCTGACCGGGTCCAGGGACTCGCAGTACTTC. Protein product: CASSLTGSRDSQYF.

This clonotype was observed at least ten times. The gene calls are TRBV3-1 and TRBJ2-5; D remains ambiguous. This CDR3 is 17 amino acids long. V shed 0 bases and J shed 5 bases, with 19 bases lying between them. Germline CDR1 LGHDT, CDR2 YNNKEL (reference sequence). In DNA form, the CDR3 reads TGTGCCAGCAGCCAAGAAGGAATTTATCTTGGCCGGGAGACCCAGTACTTC. Encoded protein: CASSQEGIYLGRETQYF.

The table lists this clonotype with many counts. The chain uses TRBV10-3 and TRBJ1-2; TRBD1 agrees at 10 bases. CDR3 length equals 16 residues. CDR1 and CDR2 (germline): ENHRY, SYGVKD. With V trimmed by 4 bases and J by 6 bases, 11 bases remained unmatched. The CDR3 DNA reads TGTGCCATCAGTGTCCGGGGACAGGGGATGTCGGATGGCTACACCTTC. The encoded protein is CAISVRGQGMSDGYTF.

There are many counts of this clonotype. V is TRBV7-9 and J is TRBJ2-3; TRBD2 matches 14 bases. Germline V gene lookup returns CDR1 SEHNR and CDR2 FQNEAQ (reference sequence). The CDR3 loop spans 19 amino acids. Germline trimming cut 5 bases from V and 0 bases from J; bases unmatched to any gene: 10. The CDR3: CASSPDPGLAGASTDTQYF. DNA of the CDR3: TGTGCCAGCAGCCCGGACCCGGGACTAGCGGGAGCAAGCACAGATACGCAGTATTTT. The full variable domain, with the rest looked up from reference TRBV7-9 and TRBJ2-3, is DTGVSQNPRHKITKRGQNVTFRCDPISEHNRLYWYRQTLGQGPEFLTYFQNEAQLEKSRLLSDRFSAERPKGSFSTLEIQRTEQGDSAMYLCASSPDPGLAGASTDTQYFGPGTRLTVL.

The V gene is TRBV28, the J gene TRBJ2-4; perhaps TRBD1 as D (5 bases). Per the germline V gene, CDR1 is MDHEN and CDR2 is SYDVKM. The V end lost 5 bases, the J end lost 1 base, and 18 bases lay between the germline ends. CDR3 length: 17 residues. CDR3 DNA: TGTGCCAGCAGTCCGGGCCTCAGGGTTAGTGCCAAAAACATTCAGTACTTC. The encoded protein is CASSPGLRVSAKNIQYF.

Only a few counts were recorded for this clonotype. V is TRBV19 and J is TRBJ2-3; a weak D match, TRBD2 (6 bases). CDR3 length: 17 residues. Germline loops: CDR1 LNHDA, CDR2 SQIVND (reference sequence). Between the trimmed V and J ends, which lost 2 bases and 3 bases, there was a span of 18 bases. Here the CDR3 DNA reads TGTGCCAGTAGTATATTTCCGGGAGCATCGGTAACAGATACGCAGTATTTT. This encodes CASSIFPGASVTDTQYF. Complete variable domain (other parts from reference TRBV19 and TRBJ2-3): DGGITQSPKYLFRKEGQNVTLSCEQNLNHDAMYWYRQDPGQGLRLIYYSQIVNDFQKGDIAEGYSVSREKKESFPLTVTSAQKNPTAFYLCASSIFPGASVTDTQYFGPGTRLTVL.

This chain links TRBV20-1 with TRBJ1-6; no clear D. CDR1 and CDR2 from the germline V gene are DFQATT and SNEGSKA (reference sequence). CDR3 length: 14 amino acids. Trimming left V 0 bases short and J 6 bases short, with 9 bases between. This CDR3 reads CSARDPRANSPLHF. The CDR3 DNA is TGCAGTGCTAGAGATCCACGGGCTAATTCACCCCTCCACTTT.

The gene calls are TRBV18 and TRBJ2-6; D remains ambiguous. V gave up 3 bases and J gave up 0 bases, with 9 bases separating them. The CDR3 is made up of 16 amino acids. Germline V gene lookup returns CDR1 KGHSH and CDR2 LQKENI. The CDR3 DNA is TGTGCCAGCTCACCTCTCACCAGCTCTGGGGCCAACGTCCTGACTTTC. It translates to CASSPLTSSGANVLTF.

This clonotype was observed a few times. The rearrangement links TRBV5-5 to TRBJ2-7, with 7 nucleotides matching TRBD1. The CDR3 totals 15 residues. From germline, CDR1 is SGHKS and CDR2 YYEKEE (reference sequence). With V trimmed by 4 bases and J by 0 bases, 7 bases remained unmatched. In DNA form, the CDR3 reads TGTGCCAGCAGCAAAAAGGGACAGCTCTCCTACGAGCAGTACTTC. Its translation: CASSKKGQLSYEQYF. The full variable domain, rest sourced from reference TRBV5-5 and TRBJ2-7, is DAGVTQSPTHLIKTRGQQVTLRCSPISGHKSVSWYQQVLGQGPQFIFQYYEKEERGRGNFPDRFSARQFPNYSSELNVNALLLGDSALYLCASSKKGQLSYEQYFGPGTRLTVT.